This TCR beta chain was recorded in a study of CD8 T cells in Susac syndrome. Study-wide points: As the study acknowledged, the number of individuals who were part of its TCR sequencing and HLA analysis was relatively small.

Of note for this clonotype: Its target is not known.

Germline V lookup: CDR1 MGHRA, CDR2 YSYEKL. This CDR3 region has 12 residues. Trimming removed 5 bases from V and 7 bases from J, with 12 bases in between. Random hexamers were used to reverse transcribe the RNA input (about 0.5 to 1 ug). The immunoSEQ assay covered 54 Vbeta and 13 Jbeta segments for CDR3. TCRdb passed the immunoSEQ multiplex PCR reads through MiXCR, listing each CDR3 protein once. The sample has some 77,000 distinct CDR3 sequences, 93% seen once; the top ten hold roughly 0.16%. Sample: CD4+ T cells from PBMCs. This sequence originates from a human donor with Susac syndrome. This chain uses TRBV4-1 with TRBJ2-7; perhaps TRBD1 as D (5 bases). The CDR3 is CASSRGGFEQYF. DNA of the CDR3: TGCGCCAGCAGCAGGGGTGGGTTTGAGCAGTACTTC.